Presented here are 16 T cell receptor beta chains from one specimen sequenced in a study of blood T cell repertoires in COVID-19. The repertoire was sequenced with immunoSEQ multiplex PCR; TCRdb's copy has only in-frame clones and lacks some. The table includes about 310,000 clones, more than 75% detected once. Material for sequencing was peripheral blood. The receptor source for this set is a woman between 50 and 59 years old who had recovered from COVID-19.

DNA for the CDR3: TGTGCCTGGACCCGGACAGGGGTCACTGAAGCTTTCTTT. Its translation is CAWTRTGVTEAFF. This chain joins TRBV30 and TRBJ1-1; the match to TRBD1 covers 9 bases. The CDR3 totals 13 residues. Germline V gives CDR1 GTSNPN, CDR2 SVGIG (reference sequence). J gave up 4 bases and V 4 bases, and 4 bases lay outside the gene matches. Full variable domain (remainder filled in from reference TRBV30 and TRBJ1-1): SQTIHQWPATLVQPVGSPLSLECTVEGTSNPNLYWYRQAAGRGLQLLFYSVGIGQISSEVPQNLSASRPQDRQFILSSKKLLLSDSGFYLCAWTRTGVTEAFFGQGTRLTVV.

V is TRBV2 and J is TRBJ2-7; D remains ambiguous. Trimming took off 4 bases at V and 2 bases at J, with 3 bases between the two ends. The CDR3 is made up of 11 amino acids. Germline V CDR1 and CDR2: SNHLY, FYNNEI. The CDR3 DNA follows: TGTGCCAGCAGTGTCGCCTACGAGCAGTACTTC. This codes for CASSVAYEQYF.

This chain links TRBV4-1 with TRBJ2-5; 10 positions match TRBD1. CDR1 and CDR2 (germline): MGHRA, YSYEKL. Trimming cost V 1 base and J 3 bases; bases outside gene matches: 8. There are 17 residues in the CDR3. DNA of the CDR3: TGCGCCAGCAGCCAAGGTTTAACCGGGACAGGGGAAGAGACCCAGTACTTC. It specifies CASSQGLTGTGEETQYF.

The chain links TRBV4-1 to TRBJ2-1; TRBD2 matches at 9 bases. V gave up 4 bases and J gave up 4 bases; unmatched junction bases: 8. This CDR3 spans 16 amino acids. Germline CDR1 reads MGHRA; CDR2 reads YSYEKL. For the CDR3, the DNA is TGCGCCAGCAGCCGCGGGGGGGAGCCGGGGTACAATGAGCAGTTCTTC. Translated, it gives CASSRGGEPGYNEQFF.

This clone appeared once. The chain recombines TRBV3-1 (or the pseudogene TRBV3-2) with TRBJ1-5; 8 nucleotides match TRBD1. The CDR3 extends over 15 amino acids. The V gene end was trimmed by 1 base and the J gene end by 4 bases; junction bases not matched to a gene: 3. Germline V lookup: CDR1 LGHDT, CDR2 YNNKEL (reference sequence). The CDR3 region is CASSQGTGPNQPQHF. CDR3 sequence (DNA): TGTGCCAGCAGCCAAGGGACAGGGCCTAATCAGCCCCAGCATTTT.

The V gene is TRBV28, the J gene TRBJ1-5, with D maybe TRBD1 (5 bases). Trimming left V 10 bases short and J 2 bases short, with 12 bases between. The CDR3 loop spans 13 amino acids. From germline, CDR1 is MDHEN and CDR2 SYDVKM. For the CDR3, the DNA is TGTGCCAAAGGGGCGGCTGGCAATCAGCCCCAGCATTTT. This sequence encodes CAKGAAGNQPQHF.

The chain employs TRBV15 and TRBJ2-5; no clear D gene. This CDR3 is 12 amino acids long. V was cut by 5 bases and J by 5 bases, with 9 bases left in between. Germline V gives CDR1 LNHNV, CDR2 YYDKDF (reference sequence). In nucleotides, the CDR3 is TGTGCCACCAGCCCCTTCGCGGAGACCCAGTACTTC. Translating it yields CATSPFAETQYF.

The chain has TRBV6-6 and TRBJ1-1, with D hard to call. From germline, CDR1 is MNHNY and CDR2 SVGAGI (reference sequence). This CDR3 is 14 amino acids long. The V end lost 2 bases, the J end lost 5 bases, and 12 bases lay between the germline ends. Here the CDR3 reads CASSYGRSRTEAFF. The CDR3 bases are TGTGCCAGCAGTTACGGGAGGAGTAGGACTGAAGCTTTCTTT.

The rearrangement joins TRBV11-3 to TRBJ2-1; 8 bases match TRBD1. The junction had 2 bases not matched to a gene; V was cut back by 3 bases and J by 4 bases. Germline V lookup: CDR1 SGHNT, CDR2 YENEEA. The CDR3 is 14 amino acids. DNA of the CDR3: TGTGCCAGCAGCTTTCAGGGGGCATACAATGAGCAGTTCTTC. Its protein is CASSFQGAYNEQFF. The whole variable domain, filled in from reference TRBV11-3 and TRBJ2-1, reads EAGVVQSPRYKIIEKKQPVAFWCNPISGHNTLYWYLQNLGQGPELLIRYENEEAVDDSQLPKDRFSAERLKGVDSTLKIQPAELGDSAVYLCASSFQGAYNEQFFGPGTRLTVL.

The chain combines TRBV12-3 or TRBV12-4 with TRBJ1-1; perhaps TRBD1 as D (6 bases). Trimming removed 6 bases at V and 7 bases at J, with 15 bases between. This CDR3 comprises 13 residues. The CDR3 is CASSKSGVIEAFF. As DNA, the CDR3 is TGTGCCAGCAGCAAATCAGGGGTAATTGAAGCTTTCTTT.

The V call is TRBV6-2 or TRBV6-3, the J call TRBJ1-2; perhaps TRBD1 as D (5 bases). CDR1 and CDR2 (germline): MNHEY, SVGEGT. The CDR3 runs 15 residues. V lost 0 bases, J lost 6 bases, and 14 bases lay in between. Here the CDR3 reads CASSYSRKGNDGYTF. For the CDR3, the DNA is TGTGCCAGCAGTTACTCGAGGAAGGGGAATGATGGCTACACCTTC.

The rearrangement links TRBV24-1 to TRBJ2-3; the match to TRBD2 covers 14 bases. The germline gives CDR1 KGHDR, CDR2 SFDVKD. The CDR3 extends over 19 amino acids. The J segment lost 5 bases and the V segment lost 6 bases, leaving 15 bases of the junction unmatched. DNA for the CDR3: TGTGCCACCAGTACACCTTATGGCGGGACTAGCGGGAGTATAGATACGCAGTATTTT. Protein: CATSTPYGGTSGSIDTQYF.

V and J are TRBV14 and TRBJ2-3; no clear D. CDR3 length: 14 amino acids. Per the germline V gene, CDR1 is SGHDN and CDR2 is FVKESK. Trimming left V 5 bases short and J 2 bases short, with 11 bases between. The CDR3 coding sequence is TGTGCCAGCAGCAAAGGTTATCCCACAGATACGCAGTATTTT. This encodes CASSKGYPTDTQYF.

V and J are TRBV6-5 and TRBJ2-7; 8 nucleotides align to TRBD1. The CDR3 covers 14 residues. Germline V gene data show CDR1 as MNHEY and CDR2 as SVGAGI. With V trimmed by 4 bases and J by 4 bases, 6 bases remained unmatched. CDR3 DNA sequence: TGTGCCAGCAGTTCAGGGGGCTTATGGTACGAGCAGTACTTC. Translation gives CASSSGGLWYEQYF.

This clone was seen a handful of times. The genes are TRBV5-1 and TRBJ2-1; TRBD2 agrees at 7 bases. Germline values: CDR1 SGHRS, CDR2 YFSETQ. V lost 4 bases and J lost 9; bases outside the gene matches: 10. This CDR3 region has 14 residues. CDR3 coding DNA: TGCGCCAGCAGCGCTGCCCAGACTAGCAGTGAGCAGTTCTTC. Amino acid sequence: CASSAAQTSSEQFF.

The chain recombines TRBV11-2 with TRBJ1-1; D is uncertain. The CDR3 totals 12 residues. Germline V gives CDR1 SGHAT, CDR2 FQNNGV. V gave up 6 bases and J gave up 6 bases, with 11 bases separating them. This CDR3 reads CASSYPSPEAFF. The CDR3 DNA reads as TGTGCCAGCAGTTATCCTAGCCCTGAAGCTTTCTTT.